These T cell receptor beta chains were read from a single sample in a study of T cell changes during pregnancy in multiple sclerosis. Libraries were prepared by immunoSEQ multiplex PCR; TCRdb keeps only in-frame clonotypes and omits some of them. The sample lists about 49,000 clones, roughly 94% occurring once. This specimen was CD8+ T cells from peripheral blood mononuclear cells, taken before pregnancy. Receptors originate from a female donor with multiple sclerosis, enrolled in a pregnancy study. Both conserved end residues are part of each CDR3.

V: TRBV4-1
length: 13
CDR3: CASSPTSGIEQYF

V: TRBV27
length: 14
CDR3: CASSASGSAYEQYF

V: TRBV14
length: 13
CDR3: CASSQEGAGEQYF

V: TRBV4-1
length: 16
CDR3: CASKLAGGPGTGELFF

V: TRBV4-1
length: 13
CDR3: CASSPPGSDQQFF

V: TRBV2
length: 11
CDR3: CATPGDTEAFF

V: TRBV6-1
length: 13
CDR3: CASGGFTRVEQYF

V: TRBV7-9
length: 14
CDR3: CASSSGTEYNEQFF

V: TRBV27
length: 15
CDR3: CARGGSGIRSDTQYF

V: TRBV4-2
length: 13
CDR3: CASSQTFDEKLFF

V: TRBV6-4
length: 12
CDR3: CASSADRGEQFF

V: TRBV18
length: 15
CDR3: CASSPFDRDTGELFF

V: TRBV7-6
length: 15
CDR3: CASSKLATSTDTQYF

V: TRBV6-6
length: 16
CDR3: CASSHIAGGVAETQYF